This T cell receptor (beta chain) was obtained from a study of blood T cell repertoires in COVID-19. In the study overall: T cells, B-cell-depleted T cells, or PBMCs supplied cDNA or gDNA.

Germline V CDR1 and CDR2: MNHEY, SMNVEV (reference sequence). Trimming removed 7 bases at V and 4 bases at J, with 13 bases between. This CDR3 has 13 residues. Assay: immunoSEQ multiplex PCR; the TCRdb copy retains only in-frame clones and omits some. Of around 77,000 clones listed, about nine tenths are singletons. This chain uses TRBV27 with TRBJ1-2, with D possibly being TRBD1 (5 bases). The sequenced sample was peripheral blood. This TCR derives from a woman older than 75 with active or convalescent COVID-19. The CDR3 DNA follows: TGTGCCAGCAAGCAGACAGTAGCCTATGGCTACACCTTC. Translating it yields CASKQTVAYGYTF.